Below, 15 T cell receptor beta chains from the same sample are listed, as sequenced in a study of CD8 T cells in ankylosing spondylitis. Their antigens remain unidentified. TCRdb processed the 5' RACE reads anew with MiXCR; each CDR3 protein has one entry. The sample includes some 220,000 distinct CDR3 sequences, approximately 7.4% of them seen just once. Study-wide points: Ankylosing spondylitis blood seemed to carry a telltale TCR beta motif made of eight or nine highly homologous variants.

The specimen was blood, either unsorted or a sorted T cell fraction (not recorded which). These receptors all come from a male donor with ankylosing spondylitis.

Points on this clonotype: A much larger clone differs from this one at a single base, so this may be a read error. The V gene is TRBV7-9, the J gene TRBJ2-1; 8 bases match TRBD1. Germline-derived CDR1 and CDR2 are SEHNR and FQNEAQ (reference sequence). After removal of 6 bases from V and 4 bases from J, the junction contained 8 bases not matched to a gene. This CDR3 region has 15 residues. The CDR3 region has the DNA TGTGCCAGCAGACATACAGGGGGTTTTTACAATGAGCAGTTCTTC. It encodes CASRHTGGFYNEQFF.

This clonotype has at least ten counts. The chain links TRBV28 to TRBJ2-1; TRBD2 matches 7 bases. V gave up 3 bases and J gave up 1 base; unmatched junction bases: 9. Germline values: CDR1 MDHEN, CDR2 SYDVKM. The CDR3 length is 17 residues. CDR3 bases: TGTGCCAGCAGTTTCCCCAGCGGGGCTACTTCCTACAATGAGCAGTTCTTC. Its translation is CASSFPSGATSYNEQFF.

The chain recombines TRBV6-1 with TRBJ2-7, with D perhaps matching TRBD2 (5 bases). V lost 7 bases to trimming and J lost 5 bases, with 21 bases between them. Germline CDR1 and CDR2: MNHNS and SASEGT. There are 15 residues in the CDR3. This CDR3 is CASTHRGQAVHEQYF. CDR3 coding DNA: TGTGCCAGCACCCATCGCGGGCAGGCGGTCCACGAGCAGTACTTC.

The V call is TRBV6-2 or TRBV6-3, the J call TRBJ1-2; D might be TRBD1 (5 bases). This CDR3 contains 19 residues. Germline values: CDR1 MNHEY, CDR2 SVGEGT. V was pared by 4 bases and J by 3 bases, with 27 bases between. The CDR3 spells CASSSTALALGEFHYGYTF. CDR3 coding DNA: TGTGCCAGCAGTTCGACGGCTTTAGCCTTGGGGGAGTTTCACTATGGCTACACCTTC.

There are a few counts of this clonotype. CDR3 sequence (DNA): TGTGCCAGCAGTTACGACAGGGCGAACTATGGCTACACCTTC. Its protein is CASSYDRANYGYTF. The rearrangement links TRBV6-5 to TRBJ1-2; 7 bases are shared with TRBD1. There are 14 residues in the CDR3. Per the germline V gene, CDR1 is MNHEY and CDR2 is SVGAGI. The V gene end was trimmed by 2 bases and the J gene end by 2 bases; junction bases not matched to a gene: 2.

This clonotype was counted at least ten times. This rearrangement joins TRBV7-9 to TRBJ2-2, with 11 bases aligning to TRBD1. V shed 5 bases, J shed 6 bases, and the junction held 5 bases outside the gene matches. The germline V gene encodes CDR1 SEHNR and CDR2 FQNEAQ (reference sequence). CDR3 length: 15 residues. CDR3 DNA sequence: TGTGCCAGCAGCCGCCGGGACAGGGGGGCCGGGGAGCTGTTTTTT. Protein: CASSRRDRGAGELFF.

Only a few counts were recorded for this clonotype. The genes are TRBV5-5 and TRBJ2-3, with a tentative D call TRBD2 (6 bases). CDR3 length: 15 residues. The germline V gene encodes CDR1 SGHKS and CDR2 YYEKEE (reference sequence). Trimming took 0 bases from V and 2 from J, leaving 10 bases between them. The CDR3 coding sequence is TGTGCCAGCAGCTTGGGGGACTTTTACACAGATACGCAGTATTTT. It is translated as CASSLGDFYTDTQYF.

V gene TRBV6-4 combines with J gene TRBJ1-1, with 12 bases matching TRBD1. The V segment lost 8 bases and the J segment 3 bases; nucleotides outside the gene matches: 1. From germline, CDR1 is MRHNA and CDR2 SNTAGT. The length of the CDR3 is 13 residues. The CDR3 DNA reads as TGTGCCAGCCGGGACAGGGGGCACACTGAAGCTTTCTTT. It translates to CASRDRGHTEAFF.

This clonotype was counted ten times or more. The chain is built from TRBV11-2 and TRBJ2-3; no firm D call. The CDR3 runs to 18 residues. Germline CDR1 and CDR2: SGHAT and FQNNGV. Trimming stripped 1 base from V and 0 bases from J, with 17 bases between. Here the CDR3 reads CASSLVGVRVVSTDTQYF. The DNA for the CDR3 is TGTGCCAGCAGCTTAGTAGGAGTACGAGTAGTTAGCACAGATACGCAGTATTTT.

The table lists this clonotype with a few counts. The J gene is TRBJ2-5, the V gene TRBV11-2; D is perhaps TRBD1 or TRBD2 (5 bases each). The V end lost 6 bases, the J end lost 6 bases, and 20 bases lay between the germline ends. The CDR3 contains 15 residues. Germline V CDR1 and CDR2: SGHAT, FQNNGV. The chain's CDR3 is CASRESRDPGKTQYF. CDR3 sequence (DNA): TGTGCCAGCAGGGAATCCCGGGACCCCGGGAAGACCCAGTACTTC.

This clonotype was detected many times. This chain links TRBV12-3 or TRBV12-4 with TRBJ2-7; 7 bases map to TRBD2. J lost 2 bases, V lost 3 bases, and 7 bases had no gene match. The CDR3 loop spans 15 amino acids. CDR3 nucleotides: TGTGCCAGCAGTTTTGGGGGAGGGCTAGCCTACGAGCAGTACTTC. Translating gives CASSFGGGLAYEQYF.

This clonotype was seen many times. The CDR3 here is CASSQDYAYGETQYF. The CDR3 nucleotides read TGTGCCAGCAGCCAAGATTACGCCTATGGGGAGACCCAGTACTTC. This chain connects TRBV4-2 to TRBJ2-5; no firm D call. Germline V gene lookup returns CDR1 LGHNA and CDR2 YNFKEQ. There are 15 residues in the CDR3. The V gene lost 0 bases and the J gene lost 5 bases, with 13 bases spanning the gap.

The chain combines TRBV24-1 with TRBJ2-5, with TRBD1 matching 7 bases. Germline assignment: CDR1 KGHDR and CDR2 SFDVKD. There are 15 residues in the CDR3. V trimming: 3 bases; J trimming: 7 bases; junction bases outside the gene matches: 10. Here the CDR3 DNA reads TGTGCCACCAGTGATATCCGACAGGGACGGCGGACCCAGTACTTC. Protein product: CATSDIRQGRRTQYF.

The table lists this clonotype with many counts. The chain carries TRBV11-2 and TRBJ2-7; weak D call: TRBD2 (6 bases). V lost 5 bases, J lost 0 bases, and 17 bases lay in between. The CDR3 contains 16 residues. Germline CDR1 and CDR2: SGHAT and FQNNGV. The CDR3 loop is CASSPVLTEGSYEQYF. DNA of the CDR3: TGTGCCAGCAGCCCGGTACTGACGGAGGGCTCCTACGAGCAGTACTTC.

Only a few counts were recorded for this clonotype. The chain couples TRBV7-9 to TRBJ2-3, with TRBD2 matching over 10 bases. Germline V lookup: CDR1 SEHNR, CDR2 FQNEAQ (reference sequence). The length of the CDR3 is 16 residues. After removal of 5 bases from V and 4 bases from J, the junction contained 9 bases not matched to a gene. CDR3 DNA: TGTGCCAGCAGCGCCACTAGCGGGGAAAGCCCAGATACGCAGTATTTT. It encodes CASSATSGESPDTQYF.